This TCR beta chain was recovered during a study of T-cell reconstitution after alpha-beta-depleted transplantation in children. Study-wide points: Some patients showed high day-60 TCRbeta diversity, which derived from surviving recipient T cells and thymic progenitors.

The length of the CDR3 is 13 residues. Germline CDR1 is SGHTA and CDR2 is FQGTGA. V lost 5 bases and J lost 1, with 8 bases in between. Construction of the TCRbeta library involved unique molecular identifiers. In TCRdb, the PCR reads were re-called with MiXCR into one record per CDR3 protein. The sample has more than 400,000 distinct CDR3 sequences; over 40% are singletons. Note on this clonotype: The antigen is unknown.

This receptor was obtained from a girl under 10 years old with aplastic anemia, due to receive a stem cell transplant. This chain connects TRBV7-3 to TRBJ2-5; D is undetermined. Sequencing was performed on PBMCs, taken before TCRalphabeta/CD19-depleted stem cell transplant. The CDR3 here is CASSTQAQETQYF. The CDR3 region has the DNA TGTGCCAGCAGCACCCAAGCCCAAGAGACCCAGTACTTC.